Following are 6 T cell receptor beta chains from one sample sequenced in a study of blood T cell repertoires in COVID-19. Assay: immunoSEQ multiplex PCR; the TCRdb copy retains only in-frame clones and omits some. Altogether around 400,000 clones are present, roughly four fifths being singletons, with the ten largest covering 5% to 6%. The material sequenced was PBMCs or T cells enriched from blood (not recorded which). Every receptor here comes from a woman aged 45-59 years who had recovered from COVID-19.

This rearrangement joins TRBV18 to TRBJ1-1; perhaps TRBD1 as D (5 bases). Deletions cut 1 base from V and 0 bases from J, with 9 bases between. Germline V CDR1 and CDR2: KGHSH, LQKENI. The length of the CDR3 is 15 residues. The CDR3, as DNA: TGTGCCAGCTCACCACGGCAGGGAATGAACACTGAAGCTTTCTTT. It is translated as CASSPRQGMNTEAFF.

V gene TRBV27 combines with J gene TRBJ2-7; 7 bases match TRBD1. CDR1 and CDR2 from the germline V gene are MNHEY and SMNVEV (reference sequence). The CDR3 covers 14 residues. The ends lost 8 bases at V and 1 base at J; junction bases unmatched: 8. The CDR3: CASGRRRGSYEQYF. CDR3 bases: TGTGCCAGCGGGCGTCGCAGGGGGTCCTACGAGCAGTACTTC.

Only a few counts were recorded for this clone. This chain uses TRBV7-2 with TRBJ1-5, with unresolved D. The V gene's germline CDR1 is SGHTA and CDR2 FQGNSA. With 3 bases removed from V and 4 bases from J, the gap between germline ends came to 10 bases. The CDR3 covers 14 residues. Written as DNA, the CDR3 is TGTGCCAGCAGCTTGTCCCGGGGAAATCAGCCCCAGCATTTT. This gives the protein CASSLSRGNQPQHF.

Here the CDR3 reads CSVPAGYTQYF. The CDR3 nucleotides are TGCAGCGTTCCCGCGGGATATACGCAGTATTTT. The V and J genes are TRBV29-1 and TRBJ2-3; D is perhaps TRBD2 (6 bases). The CDR3 length is 11 residues. Per the germline V gene, CDR1 is SQVTM and CDR2 is ANQGSEA. V was pared by 5 bases and J by 7 bases, with 10 bases between.

The CDR3 protein is CASSQRGRAYEQYF. CDR3 DNA: TGTGCCAGCAGCCAAAGGGGCAGAGCCTACGAGCAGTACTTC. This sequence joins TRBV5-4 and TRBJ2-7, with D maybe TRBD1 (5 bases). CDR3 length: 14 residues. V shed 4 bases and J shed 2 bases, with 13 bases lying between them. CDR1 is SGHNT and CDR2 is YYREEE in the germline V gene (reference sequence).

The table lists this clone with a few counts. V and J are TRBV19 and TRBJ2-2, with a weak D call TRBD1 (5 bases). This CDR3 is 16 amino acids long. V dropped 3 bases and J dropped 1 base, with 12 bases sitting between them. Germline lookup yields CDR1 LNHDA and CDR2 SQIVND (reference sequence). CDR3 nucleotide sequence: TGTGCCAGTAGTATCCCCAGGGCTAGGAACACCGGGGAGCTGTTTTTT. Protein sequence: CASSIPRARNTGELFF.